Listed here are 28 T cell receptor beta chains from one sample, sequenced in a study of technical replicates of blood from a handful of donors. Produced via immunoSEQ multiplex PCR; TCRdb's table is partial and in-frame only. The data hold tens of thousands of clones, with approximately 97% observed a single time. Sequenced sample: T cells isolated from PBMCs. The receptors stem from a human donor in good health.

J is TRBJ1-5 and V is TRBV7-9, with 9 bases fitting TRBD1. Germline CDR1 reads SEHNR; CDR2 reads FQNEAQ (reference sequence). The J segment lost 6 bases and the V segment lost 0 bases, leaving 3 bases of the junction unmatched. The CDR3 has 15 residues. The CDR3 is CASSLAQGAGQPQHF. DNA of the CDR3: TGTGCCAGCAGCTTAGCACAGGGGGCGGGTCAGCCCCAGCATTTT.

V and J are TRBV6-6 and TRBJ1-2; unclear D gene. Germline CDR1 is MNHNY and CDR2 is SVGAGI (reference sequence). V was cut by 4 bases and J by 4 bases, with 13 bases left in between. This CDR3 comprises 14 residues. CDR3 amino acids: CASSSSNTGYGYTF. CDR3 coding DNA: TGTGCCAGCAGTTCTTCTAATACTGGCTATGGCTACACCTTC.

V gene TRBV7-2 combines with J gene TRBJ2-7; 7 positions agree with TRBD2. The ends lost 5 bases at V and 3 bases at J; junction bases unmatched: 22. The CDR3 sequence is 19 residues long. Germline CDR1 reads SGHTA; CDR2 reads FQGNSA. The CDR3 loop is CASSARPLAGVSTYYEQYF. DNA of the CDR3: TGTGCCAGCAGCGCCCGCCCACTGGCGGGAGTTTCTACTTACTACGAGCAGTACTTC.

The chain recombines TRBV4-2 with TRBJ2-1; TRBD2 aligns across 8 bases. Germline CDR1 is LGHNA and CDR2 is YNFKEQ. J lost 5 bases, V lost 1 base, and 4 bases had no gene match. The CDR3 is made up of 15 amino acids. In nucleotides, the CDR3 is TGTGCCAGCAGCCAAGTTTCGGGGGGGCACAATGAGCAGTTCTTC. As protein: CASSQVSGGHNEQFF.

V usage is TRBV7-9 and J usage is TRBJ2-1; D gene ambiguous. The CDR3 extends over 13 amino acids. Trimming left V 4 bases short and J 2 bases short, with 6 bases between. Germline V lookup: CDR1 SEHNR, CDR2 FQNEAQ (reference sequence). CDR3 nucleotide sequence: TGTGCCAGCAGCTCTACCCCCTACAATGAGCAGTTCTTC. Protein product: CASSSTPYNEQFF. Drawing the rest from reference TRBV7-9 and TRBJ2-1, the complete variable domain is DTGVSQNPRHKITKRGQNVTFRCDPISEHNRLYWYRQTLGQGPEFLTYFQNEAQLEKSRLLSDRFSAERPKGSFSTLEIQRTEQGDSAMYLCASSSTPYNEQFFGPGTRLTVL.

The chain links TRBV6-4 to TRBJ2-1; 11 nucleotides agree with TRBD2. The junction had 3 bases not matched to a gene; V was cut back by 3 bases and J by 5 bases. CDR3 length equals 15 residues. Germline V lookup: CDR1 MRHNA, CDR2 SNTAGT. In nucleotides, the CDR3 is TGTGCCAGCAGTGAGGGACTAGCGGCGAACAATGAGCAGTTCTTC. Protein product: CASSEGLAANNEQFF.

The chain uses TRBV5-1 and TRBJ2-7; TRBD2 matches 7 bases. With 5 bases clipped from V and 5 bases from J, the junction kept 10 bases outside the gene matches. Germline V gives CDR1 SGHRS, CDR2 YFSETQ. The CDR3 consists of 14 residues. The chain's CDR3 is CASRVSGNFDEQYF. In DNA, the CDR3 is TGCGCCAGCAGGGTAAGCGGGAATTTTGACGAGCAGTACTTC. Full variable domain (outside the CDR3, taken from reference TRBV5-1 and TRBJ2-7): KAGVTQTPRYLIKTRGQQVTLSCSPISGHRSVSWYQQTPGQGLQFLFEYFSETQRNKGNFPGRFSGRQFSNSRSEMNVSTLELGDSALYLCASRVSGNFDEQYFGPGTRLTVT.

The chain employs TRBV9 and TRBJ2-5, with TRBD2 identical over 10 bases. The CDR3 has 15 residues. The ends lost 2 bases at V and 0 bases at J; junction bases unmatched: 1. Per the germline V gene, CDR1 is SGDLS and CDR2 is YYNGEE. Written as DNA, the CDR3 is TGTGCCAGCAGCGTTAGCGGGGGGTACCAAGAGACCCAGTACTTC. Its protein is CASSVSGGYQETQYF. The variable domain in full, completed from reference TRBV9 and TRBJ2-5, reads DSGVTQTPKHLITATGQRVTLRCSPRSGDLSVYWYQQSLDQGLQFLIQYYNGEERAKGNILERFSAQQFPDLHSELNLSSLELGDSALYFCASSVSGGYQETQYFGPGTRLLVL.

This chain joins TRBV27 and TRBJ1-2; TRBD1 agrees at 7 bases. CDR1 is MNHEY and CDR2 is SMNVEV in the germline V gene (reference sequence). The trim removed 0 bases at V and 4 bases at J, leaving 2 bases unmatched. The CDR3 spans 14 residues. CDR3 region: CASSLSWDSYGYTF. In nucleotides, the CDR3 is TGTGCCAGCAGTTTATCCTGGGACAGCTATGGCTACACCTTC.

This chain joins TRBV5-6 and TRBJ1-1, with unresolved D. The CDR3 runs 11 residues. Trimming shortened V by 4 bases and J by 5 bases, and 6 bases separated the two germline ends. Germline V lookup: CDR1 SGHDT, CDR2 YYEEEE. The CDR3 bases are TGTGCCAGCAGCACGCGAACTGAAGCTTTCTTT. Amino acids: CASSTRTEAFF.

The chain is built from TRBV6-5 and TRBJ1-5; TRBD1 is a possible D gene (5 bases). V lost 0 bases, J lost 1 base, and 7 bases lay in between. Germline V gene sequence: CDR1 MNHEY, CDR2 SVGAGI. The CDR3 has 15 amino acids. The CDR3 DNA is TGTGCCAGCAGTTACTCGCGGGGGAGCAATCAGCCCCAGCATTTT. Translated: CASSYSRGSNQPQHF.

V is TRBV4-1 and J is TRBJ2-7; a possible D gene is TRBD2 (6 bases). The germline V and J ends were trimmed by 4 bases and 2 bases, with 15 bases remaining between them. This CDR3 is 15 amino acids long. Germline V gene lookup returns CDR1 MGHRA and CDR2 YSYEKL. The CDR3 is CASSLEARETYEQYF. The CDR3 bases are TGCGCCAGCAGCCTCGAAGCCCGGGAGACCTACGAGCAGTACTTC.

V and J are TRBV11-3 and TRBJ2-3, with TRBD1 matching over 8 bases. The CDR3 totals 15 residues. The germline CDR1 and CDR2 sequences are SGHNT and YENEEA. J gave up 0 bases and V 5 bases, and 4 bases lay outside the gene matches. The CDR3 sequence is CASSRQGSSTDTQYF. CDR3 nucleotides: TGTGCCAGCAGCCGACAGGGGTCGAGCACAGATACGCAGTATTTT.

The V gene is TRBV5-6, the J gene TRBJ2-7; D call uncertain. Germline V gene sequence: CDR1 SGHDT, CDR2 YYEEEE. This CDR3 has 16 residues. Trimming shortened V by 2 bases and J by 4 bases, and 19 bases separated the two germline ends. The CDR3 bases are TGTGCCAGCAGCTTATACTTGAGAGGAGCCCTATACGAGCAGTACTTC. As protein: CASSLYLRGALYEQYF.

The rearrangement links TRBV6-5 to TRBJ1-1, with 7 bases that match TRBD1. This CDR3 region has 14 residues. Looked up from germline, CDR1 is MNHEY and CDR2 is SVGAGI. V lost 2 bases to trimming and J lost 2 bases; unmatched junction nucleotides: 2. CDR3 sequence: CASSYHRGNTEAFF. DNA for the CDR3: TGTGCCAGCAGTTACCACAGGGGTAACACTGAAGCTTTCTTT.

This chain joins TRBV7-8 and TRBJ2-7; D gene unclear. CDR3 length: 14 amino acids. Germline V gene data show CDR1 as SGHVS and CDR2 as FQNEAQ. Trimming shortened V by 2 bases and J by 6 bases, and 14 bases separated the two germline ends. CDR3 nucleotides: TGTGCCAGCAGCTTACAAATCGAGAGCACCGAGCAGTACTTC. This translates into CASSLQIESTEQYF.

The V and J genes are TRBV30 and TRBJ2-1; TRBD1 might be the D (6 bases). The CDR3 consists of 15 residues. V lost 2 bases to trimming and J lost 0 bases, with 11 bases between them. The germline V gene has CDR1 GTSNPN and CDR2 SVGIG (reference sequence). The CDR3 sequence: CAWSLQGSSYNEQFF. DNA of the CDR3: TGTGCCTGGAGTCTGCAGGGGAGCTCCTACAATGAGCAGTTCTTC.

CDR3 nucleotide sequence: TGTGCCATCAGTGAGTCCGAGGGTCAGGTTACCTACGAGCAGTACTTC. Protein product: CAISESEGQVTYEQYF. The rearrangement uses TRBV10-3 and TRBJ2-7, with D possibly being TRBD2 (5 bases). The CDR3 is made up of 16 amino acids. Trimming cost V 0 bases and J 2 bases, with 14 bases left between them. CDR1 and CDR2 (germline): ENHRY, SYGVKD.

The chain uses TRBV7-8 and TRBJ2-7; no definite D call. CDR3 size: 11 residues. The V gene's germline CDR1 is SGHVS and CDR2 FQNEAQ. Trimming took off 5 bases at V and 6 bases at J, with 8 bases between the two ends. CDR3 DNA: TGTGCCAGCAGCGGCCCCCTCGAGCAGTACTTC. Its protein is CASSGPLEQYF.

This rearrangement joins TRBV7-9 to TRBJ1-2; TRBD1 might be the D (5 bases). The V gene's germline CDR1 is SEHNR and CDR2 FQNEAQ (reference sequence). Trimming took 1 base from V and 8 from J, leaving 11 bases between them. This CDR3 is built from 13 residues. The CDR3 DNA reads as TGTGCCAGCAGCTTAGGGGGCGCATCCGGCTACACCTTC. Translated: CASSLGGASGYTF. Together with reference TRBV7-9 and TRBJ1-2, the CDR3 gives the full variable domain: DTGVSQNPRHKITKRGQNVTFRCDPISEHNRLYWYRQTLGQGPEFLTYFQNEAQLEKSRLLSDRFSAERPKGSFSTLEIQRTEQGDSAMYLCASSLGGASGYTFGSGTRLTVV.

The CDR3 sequence: CASSIRSNQPQHF. The CDR3 DNA reads as TGTGCCAGCAGTATCCGTAGCAATCAGCCCCAGCATTTT. The chain couples TRBV28 to TRBJ1-5; no reliable D call. The CDR3 totals 13 residues. Between the trimmed V and J ends, which lost 5 bases and 0 bases, there was a span of 5 bases. Germline V gene lookup returns CDR1 MDHEN and CDR2 SYDVKM.

The table lists this clone with a count of one. The gene calls are TRBV6-6 and TRBJ2-7; 7 nucleotides line up with TRBD2. The trim removed 2 bases at V and 4 bases at J, leaving 11 bases unmatched. The germline V gene has CDR1 MNHNY and CDR2 SVGAGI (reference sequence). The CDR3 extends over 16 amino acids. CDR3 nucleotides: TGTGCCAGCAGTTACGTCGACGCGGGGGTGAAATACGAGCAGTACTTC. Translation: CASSYVDAGVKYEQYF.

This chain links TRBV29-1 with TRBJ1-1, with 9 bases identical to TRBD1. The CDR3 spans 14 residues. Germline CDR1 reads SQVTM; CDR2 reads ANQGSEA. V lost 6 bases, J lost 3 bases, and 8 bases stayed unmatched. The CDR3 spells CSVYVTGGHTEAFF. CDR3 sequence (DNA): TGCAGCGTCTACGTGACAGGGGGTCACACTGAAGCTTTCTTT.

V gene TRBV4-1 combines with J gene TRBJ2-7, with D possibly being TRBD2 (6 bases). The length of the CDR3 is 14 residues. From germline, CDR1 is MGHRA and CDR2 YSYEKL. Trimming cost V 1 base and J 7 bases, with 14 bases left between them. In nucleotides, the CDR3 is TGCGCCAGCAGCCAAGTACACGAGGCGGGAGAGCAGTACTTC. Its protein is CASSQVHEAGEQYF.

This chain joins TRBV6-5 and TRBJ2-5; 8 nucleotides line up with TRBD1. TRBJ2-7 matches the DNA end more closely, so the J call is doubtful. The CDR3 spans 13 residues. Germline V lookup: CDR1 MNHEY, CDR2 SVGAGI. This CDR3 reads CASRRTGSYEQYF. CDR3 coding DNA: TGTGCCAGCAGAAGGACAGGGAGCTACGAGCAGTACTTC.

V and J are TRBV27 and TRBJ2-7, with TRBD1 matching over 7 bases. Trimming cost V 5 bases and J 3 bases; bases outside gene matches: 10. The CDR3 contains 15 residues. Germline loops: CDR1 MNHEY, CDR2 SMNVEV (reference sequence). The DNA of the CDR3 is TGTGCCAGCAGTCCCTCCGGGACAGCCAACTACGAGCAGTACTTC. Encoded protein: CASSPSGTANYEQYF.

The chain is built from TRBV5-1 and TRBJ2-1; 12 bases fit TRBD2. V dropped 4 bases and J dropped 8; count of bases not matched to a gene: 10. Germline assignment: CDR1 SGHRS and CDR2 YFSETQ. This CDR3 comprises 16 residues. The CDR3 reads CASSPRASGGGDEQFF. CDR3 sequence (DNA): TGCGCCAGCAGCCCTCGGGCTAGCGGGGGGGGCGATGAGCAGTTCTTC.

The chain joins TRBV4-1 to TRBJ2-7; 11 positions agree with TRBD1. The V segment lost 0 bases and the J segment 3 bases; nucleotides outside the gene matches: 7. This CDR3 spans 17 amino acids. CDR1 MGHRA and CDR2 YSYEKL come from the germline V gene. CDR3 DNA sequence: TGCGCCAGCAGCCAAGACCCGAGGACAGGGGGCAACTACGAGCAGTACTTC. Protein sequence: CASSQDPRTGGNYEQYF.